The 5 T cell receptor beta chains below come from one sample, sequenced in a study of T cell responses to AZD1222 COVID-19 vaccine. This table comes from immunoSEQ multiplex PCR, and its TCRdb copy is limited to in-frame clones, with some not included. Altogether about 99,000 clones are present, around nine tenths being singletons, with the ten largest covering approximately 12%. Source: peripheral blood, taken on day 0 of AZD1222 vaccination. These receptors all stem from an adult in good health.

This sequence joins TRBV25-1 and TRBJ1-4, with D possibly TRBD1 on 5 matching bases. The V and J ends lost 2 bases and 6 bases respectively, with 22 bases between them. CDR3 length: 18 amino acids. CDR1 and CDR2 (germline): MGHDK, SYGVNS. As DNA, the CDR3 is TGTGCCAGCAGTGAAACGCCGGCCGGGGGTCATACCTATGAAAAACTGTTTTTT. Amino acid sequence: CASSETPAGGHTYEKLFF.

In nucleotides, the CDR3 is TGCGCCAGCAGCTCAGGGGGCCCCTACGAGCAGTACTTC. As protein: CASSSGGPYEQYF. This sequence joins TRBV10-2 and TRBJ2-7; 8 bases line up with TRBD1. The CDR3 sequence is 13 residues long. V was clipped by 6 bases and J by 2 bases; unmatched bases: 3. Germline V gene sequence: CDR1 WSHSY, CDR2 SAAADI.

The gene calls are TRBV28 and TRBJ1-1; D gene ambiguous. The CDR3 runs to 12 residues. CDR1 and CDR2 (germline): MDHEN, SYDVKM. Deletions cut 3 bases from V and 8 bases from J, with 10 bases between. Written as DNA, the CDR3 is TGTGCCAGCAGTTTGAGGGTTGGGGAAGCTTTCTTT. It is translated as CASSLRVGEAFF.

This sequence joins TRBV5-1 and TRBJ2-7; D unclear. The CDR3 is 12 residues long. Germline V gene lookup returns CDR1 SGHRS and CDR2 YFSETQ. V was pared by 0 bases and J by 2 bases, with 3 bases between. As DNA, the CDR3 is TGCGCCAGCAGCTTGGGCACCTACGAGCAGTACTTC. Its translation: CASSLGTYEQYF.

This chain uses TRBV5-4 with TRBJ2-3; either TRBD1 or TRBD2 may supply D (5 bases each). There are 15 residues in the CDR3. Germline V gene sequence: CDR1 SGHNT, CDR2 YYREEE (reference sequence). Trimming shortened V by 3 bases and J by 3 bases, and 14 bases separated the two germline ends. CDR3 bases: TGTGCCAGCAGCTGGGGCGGGCTTTCGACAGATACGCAGTATTTT. Its translation is CASSWGGLSTDTQYF.